Sequencing of this T cell receptor beta chain was carried out in a study of blood T cell repertoires in COVID-19. Study-wide background: COVID-19 samples, acute and convalescent, were from the United States, Italy and Spain. T cells, B-cell-depleted T cells, or PBMCs supplied cDNA or gDNA.

The table lists this clone with a count of one. This CDR3 contains 12 residues. The V end was cut by 5 bases, the J end by 7 bases, with 8 bases between. In germline, CDR1 is SEHNR, CDR2 FQNEAQ (reference sequence). In the original analysis: Nucleated cell number was recorded as an estimate derived from reference gene primer amplification. Only in-frame clones appear in the TCRdb table, and some are missing; sequencing was by immunoSEQ multiplex PCR. V and J calls and clone size come straight from that table; D and trimming were deduced from the DNA. The sample includes tens of thousands of clones, 80% of them seen just once.

This chain links TRBV7-9 with TRBJ2-2; no definite D call. This receptor was taken from a woman aged 70-85 years with acute or convalescent COVID-19. The sequencing input was peripheral blood. DNA of the CDR3: TGTGCCAGCAGCGTAGTAGACGGGGAGCTGTTTTTT. Residues: CASSVVDGELFF. The complete variable domain, with remaining parts taken from reference TRBV7-9 and TRBJ2-2, reads DTGVSQNPRHKITKRGQNVTFRCDPISEHNRLYWYRQTLGQGPEFLTYFQNEAQLEKSRLLSDRFSAERPKGSFSTLEIQRTEQGDSAMYLCASSVVDGELFFGEGSRLTVL.